Below are 12 T cell receptor beta chains sequenced from a single sample in a study of blood T cell repertoires in COVID-19 (TCRdb year 2020). The library was generated by the immunoSEQ multiplex PCR assay. The table comes from immuneACCESS by way of TCRdb, which keeps in-frame sequences with V and J called. Part of the clones is missing from these tables; in studies checked, under half for an unresolved V gene and the rest for unknown reasons. A total of approximately 190,000 clones appear in this sample, 84% of them only once. Clones ranked in the top ten supply around 2.9% of the sample. Sequencing was performed on PBMCs or T cells enriched from blood (not recorded which). These receptor sequences come from a woman in her thirties who had been exposed to COVID-19.

The rearrangement uses TRBV30 and TRBJ1-2; D might be TRBD1 (5 bases). V was shortened by 3 bases and J by 7 bases, with 24 bases between the two germline ends. Germline V gene sequence: CDR1 GTSNPN, CDR2 SVGIG (reference sequence). The length of the CDR3 is 16 residues. For the CDR3, the DNA is TGTGCCTGGAGCGCAACACGGGGGGTTAATCGGGGTGGCTACACCTTC. It translates to CAWSATRGVNRGGYTF.

This clone was seen just once. The V gene is TRBV9, the J gene TRBJ2-3; no clear D gene. The CDR3 totals 13 residues. Deletions cut 4 bases from V and 0 bases from J, with 6 bases between. Germline lookup yields CDR1 SGDLS and CDR2 YYNGEE. The CDR3 coding sequence is TGTGCCAGCAGCCCCCCGAGCACAGATACGCAGTATTTT. It codes for CASSPPSTDTQYF.

The V gene is TRBV9, the J gene TRBJ2-2, with TRBD2 matching 10 bases. Trimming took 3 bases from V and 0 from J; bases not matched to a gene: 2. This CDR3 is built from 16 residues. CDR1 SGDLS and CDR2 YYNGEE come from the germline V gene. The CDR3 loop is CASSAGLAPNTGELFF. The CDR3 DNA reads as TGTGCCAGCAGCGCGGGACTAGCGCCGAACACCGGGGAGCTGTTTTTT.

The genes are TRBV10-3 and TRBJ2-7, with D perhaps matching TRBD1 (6 bases). V gave up 2 bases and J gave up 2 bases, with 10 bases separating them. Germline V gene lookup returns CDR1 ENHRY and CDR2 SYGVKD. The CDR3 is made up of 14 amino acids. The CDR3 is CAISEAGVTYEQYF. The CDR3 DNA reads as TGTGCCATCAGTGAGGCAGGGGTGACCTACGAGCAGTACTTC.

V and J are TRBV5-5 and TRBJ2-3; D possibly corresponds to TRBD1 (6 bases). This CDR3 has 15 amino acids. V lost 1 base, J lost 3 bases, and 12 bases lay in between. Per the germline V gene, CDR1 is SGHKS and CDR2 is YYEKEE (reference sequence). The CDR3 region has the DNA TGTGCCAGCAGCTTGCAGGGGTTTAGGACAGATACGCAGTATTTT. This gives the protein CASSLQGFRTDTQYF.

The gene calls are TRBV2 and TRBJ1-2, with D possibly matching TRBD1 (6 bases). The CDR3 totals 14 residues. Germline CDR1 reads SNHLY; CDR2 reads FYNNEI. The ends were cut back, 2 bases at V and 8 bases at J, with 15 bases in the middle. This CDR3 reads CASSEIQGFKGYTF. CDR3 DNA: TGTGCCAGCAGTGAAATACAGGGCTTTAAGGGCTACACCTTC.

The chain has TRBV5-6 and TRBJ2-5, with TRBD1 identical over 7 bases. This CDR3 is built from 14 residues. The ends lost 0 bases at V and 1 base at J; junction bases unmatched: 0. The V gene's germline CDR1 is SGHDT and CDR2 YYEEEE. The CDR3 sequence: CASSLGTGQETQYF. In nucleotides, the CDR3 is TGTGCCAGCAGCTTGGGGACAGGCCAAGAGACCCAGTACTTC.

The chain uses TRBV21-1 and TRBJ1-4; TRBD1 reflects the table's D call only, with no check against the DNA. TRBV21-1 is tagged as a pseudogene. This CDR3 has 14 amino acids. CDR3 nucleotide sequence: TGTGCCAGCAGCAAGGCAGGGGACAGGGAAAAACTGTTTTTT. Translating it yields CASSKAGDREKLFF.

This chain joins TRBV3-1 (or the pseudogene TRBV3-2) and TRBJ2-7, with 8 bases fitting TRBD2. CDR3 size: 13 residues. Germline CDR1 is LGHDT and CDR2 is YNNKEL (reference sequence). The J segment lost 6 bases and the V segment lost 4 bases, leaving 5 bases of the junction unmatched. DNA for the CDR3: TGTGCCAGCAGCCCCCGGGAGGGAGGCGAGCAGTACTTC. It specifies CASSPREGGEQYF.

The DNA of the CDR3 is TGTGCCAGCAGCTTAGCGACGCAGGGGGCTAACTATGGCTACACCTTC. Protein product: CASSLATQGANYGYTF. The chain combines TRBV7-8 with TRBJ1-2; TRBD1 agrees at 7 bases. Germline-derived CDR1 and CDR2 are SGHVS and FQNEAQ. The CDR3 runs 16 residues. V was clipped by 0 bases and J by 0 bases; unmatched bases: 4.

This rearrangement joins TRBV3-1 (or the pseudogene TRBV3-2) to TRBJ1-2, with D unresolved. Germline values: CDR1 LGHDT, CDR2 YNNKEL (reference sequence). The V gene lost 1 base and the J gene lost 3 bases, with 24 bases spanning the gap. The CDR3 has 19 residues. CDR3 in amino acids: CASSQVFSGRPRVDYGYTF. For the CDR3, the DNA is TGTGCCAGCAGCCAAGTTTTCTCCGGCAGGCCTCGAGTCGACTATGGCTACACCTTC.

The V gene is TRBV9, the J gene TRBJ2-1; D possibly corresponds to TRBD1 (6 bases). The CDR3 sequence is 14 residues long. With 0 bases removed from V and 6 bases from J, the gap between germline ends came to 10 bases. The germline gives CDR1 SGDLS, CDR2 YYNGEE. The CDR3 spells CASSVGGPVNEQFF. The CDR3 DNA sequence: TGTGCCAGCAGCGTAGGGGGGCCAGTCAATGAGCAGTTCTTC.